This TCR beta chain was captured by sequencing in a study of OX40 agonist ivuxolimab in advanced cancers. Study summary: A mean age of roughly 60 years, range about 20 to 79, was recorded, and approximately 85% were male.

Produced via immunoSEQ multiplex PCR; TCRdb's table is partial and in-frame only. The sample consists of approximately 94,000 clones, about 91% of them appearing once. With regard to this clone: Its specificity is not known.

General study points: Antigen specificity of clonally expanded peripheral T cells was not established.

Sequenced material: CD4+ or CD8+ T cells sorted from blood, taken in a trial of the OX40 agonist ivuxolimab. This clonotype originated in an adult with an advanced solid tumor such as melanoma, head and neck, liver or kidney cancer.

CDR3 coding DNA: TGTGCCAGCAGCCGAGTTGCGGGTCTCAGGACCTATGGCTACACCTTC. It translates to CASSRVAGLRTYGYTF. J is TRBJ1-2 and V is TRBV5-4, with D hard to call. This CDR3 spans 16 amino acids. The V gene lost 4 bases and the J gene lost 4 bases, with 20 bases spanning the gap. Germline-derived CDR1 and CDR2 are SGHNT and YYREEE (reference sequence).